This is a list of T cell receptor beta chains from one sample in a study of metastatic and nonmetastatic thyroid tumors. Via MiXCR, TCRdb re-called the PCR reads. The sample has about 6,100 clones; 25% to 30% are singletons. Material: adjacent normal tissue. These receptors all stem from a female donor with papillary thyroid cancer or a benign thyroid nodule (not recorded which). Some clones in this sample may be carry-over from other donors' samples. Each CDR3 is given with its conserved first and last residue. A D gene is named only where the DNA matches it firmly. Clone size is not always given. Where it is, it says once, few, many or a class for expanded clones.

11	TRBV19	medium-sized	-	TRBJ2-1	CASTGGSKQFF	TGTGCCAGTACCGGCGGATCTAAGCAGTTCTTC
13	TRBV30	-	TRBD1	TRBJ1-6	CARTGTPHSPLHF	TGTGCCCGGACAGGAACCCCGCATTCACCCCTCCACTTT
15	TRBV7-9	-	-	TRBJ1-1	CASSLVAGSHTEAFF	TGTGCCAGCAGCTTAGTTGCAGGGAGCCACACTGAAGCTTTCTTT
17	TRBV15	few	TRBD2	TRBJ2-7	CATSRDPSGRATYEQYF	TGTGCCACCAGCAGAGATCCCAGCGGGAGAGCCACCTACGAGCAGTACTTC
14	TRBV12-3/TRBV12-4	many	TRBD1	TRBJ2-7	CASSPGTGAYEQYF	TGTGCCAGCAGTCCGGGGACAGGGGCCTACGAGCAGTACTTC
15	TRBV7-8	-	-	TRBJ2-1	CASSSTLTFVAEQFF	TGTGCCAGCAGCTCCACTCTCACCTTCGTGGCTGAGCAGTTCTTC
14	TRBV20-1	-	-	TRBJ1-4	CSASDTGNSEKLFF	TGCAGTGCTAGTGATACCGGGAACAGCGAAAAACTGTTTTTT
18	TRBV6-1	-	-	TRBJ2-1	CASSEGYGIRGISNEQFF	TGTGCCAGCAGTGAAGGTTATGGGATAAGGGGGATATCAAATGAGCAGTTCTTC
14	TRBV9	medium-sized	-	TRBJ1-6	CASSVDPGNSPLHF	TGTGCCAGCAGCGTAGATCCGGGAAATTCACCCCTCCACTTT
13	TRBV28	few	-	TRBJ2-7	CASSLSDRIEQYF	TGTGCCAGCAGTTTATCCGACAGAATAGAGCAGTACTTC
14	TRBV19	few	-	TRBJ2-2	CASSVGENTGELFF	TGTGCCAGTAGTGTGGGGGAGAACACCGGGGAGCTGTTTTTT